The next 6 T cell receptor beta chains were all read from a single sample in a study of shared clonotypes between healthy human individuals. CD45RO-negative cells were positively selected for CCR7, leaving out terminally differentiated effector memory CD45RA+ cells. Sequencing used immunoSEQ multiplex PCR; TCRdb keeps in-frame clones, though not all of them. The sample has about 2 million clones; 85% to 95% are singletons. The source material was naive CD8+ T cells sorted from blood. These receptors were obtained from a man in his late teens or twenties in good health.

This chain links TRBV18 with TRBJ2-1; D possibly corresponds to TRBD1 (5 bases). Looked up from germline, CDR1 is KGHSH and CDR2 is LQKENI. V dropped 3 bases and J dropped 7 bases, with 19 bases sitting between them. The CDR3 runs to 16 residues. The CDR3 protein is CASSPEKGSGWNEQFF. CDR3 DNA: TGTGCCAGCTCACCTGAAAAGGGGTCCGGATGGAATGAGCAGTTCTTC.

As for this clone: The same CDR3 can be traced to other DNA sequences in this sample. V is TRBV7-9 and J is TRBJ2-7; 9 nucleotides agree with TRBD1. The CDR3 extends over 15 amino acids. The germline V gene has CDR1 SEHNR and CDR2 FQNEAQ (reference sequence). Trimming cost V 5 bases and J 2 bases; bases outside gene matches: 7. The CDR3 spells CASSEGQGGPYEQYF. CDR3 DNA sequence: TGTGCCAGCAGCGAGGGACAGGGAGGCCCCTACGAGCAGTACTTC.

V is TRBV5-6 and J is TRBJ2-3; D may match TRBD1 or TRBD2 (5 bases each). This CDR3 region has 17 residues. The germline V gene encodes CDR1 SGHDT and CDR2 YYEEEE. Trimming pared 2 bases from V and 2 bases from J, leaving 18 bases between. The CDR3 DNA reads TGTGCCAGCAGCTTACGTGGGACCGGAGGTCTCACAGATACGCAGTATTTT. Translation: CASSLRGTGGLTDTQYF.

CDR3 region: CASSQDDSGAGEQYF. For the CDR3, the DNA is TGCGCCAGCAGCCAAGATGACAGTGGGGCGGGCGAGCAGTACTTC. The chain combines TRBV4-3 with TRBJ2-7; the D gene could be TRBD1 or TRBD2 (5 bases each). The CDR3 loop spans 15 amino acids. With 0 bases removed from V and 6 bases from J, the gap between germline ends came to 15 bases. In germline, CDR1 is LGHNA, CDR2 YSLEER.

Notes on this clone: At the DNA level, this CDR3 is encoded by other sequences in the same sample as well. V usage is TRBV29-1 and J usage is TRBJ2-7, with D possibly being TRBD1 (6 bases). The V gene's germline CDR1 is SQVTM and CDR2 ANQGSEA. V was shortened by 4 bases and J by 0 bases, with 10 bases between the two germline ends. CDR3 length: 13 amino acids. CDR3 residues: CSVVQGSSYEQYF. The CDR3 coding sequence is TGCAGCGTTGTTCAGGGGTCCTCCTACGAGCAGTACTTC.

The chain couples TRBV7-9 to TRBJ2-7, with 8 bases that match TRBD1. The germline gives CDR1 SEHNR, CDR2 FQNEAQ (reference sequence). V lost 4 bases to trimming and J lost 0 bases; unmatched junction nucleotides: 5. The CDR3 has 15 residues. The CDR3 nucleotides read TGTGCCAGCAGCTCCTATGGACAGGGCTCCTACGAGCAGTACTTC. Protein sequence: CASSSYGQGSYEQYF.